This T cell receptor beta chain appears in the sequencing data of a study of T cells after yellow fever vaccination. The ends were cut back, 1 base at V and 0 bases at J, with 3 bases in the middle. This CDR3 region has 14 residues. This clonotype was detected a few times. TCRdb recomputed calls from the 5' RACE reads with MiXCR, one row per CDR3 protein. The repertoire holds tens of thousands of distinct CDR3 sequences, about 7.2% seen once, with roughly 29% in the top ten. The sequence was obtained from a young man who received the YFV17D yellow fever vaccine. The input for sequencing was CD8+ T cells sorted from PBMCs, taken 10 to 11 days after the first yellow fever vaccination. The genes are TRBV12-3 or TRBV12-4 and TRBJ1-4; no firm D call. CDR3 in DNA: TGTGCCAGCAGTTTAGGGGCAACTAATGAAAAACTGTTTTTT. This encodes CASSLGATNEKLFF.